The 9 T cell receptor beta chains given below trace back to one sample, sequenced in a study of T cell responses to AZD1222 COVID-19 vaccine. Assay: immunoSEQ multiplex PCR; the TCRdb copy retains only in-frame clones and omits some. In the table there are about 120,000 clones, 70% to 90% of which are singletons. The sample was peripheral blood, taken on day 0 of AZD1222 vaccination. Receptors originate from an adult in good health.

The rearrangement joins TRBV12-3 or TRBV12-4 to TRBJ2-7; D not resolved. Between the trimmed V and J ends, which lost 3 bases and 3 bases, there was a span of 9 bases. The length of the CDR3 is 13 residues. As DNA, the CDR3 is TGTGCCAGCAGTTTTGCCGGTCACTACGAGCAGTACTTC. Protein product: CASSFAGHYEQYF.

This chain links TRBV12-5 with TRBJ1-1, with D maybe TRBD1 (6 bases). Germline V lookup: CDR1 LGHNT, CDR2 FRNRAP. CDR3 length: 15 amino acids. V lost 7 bases, J lost 1 base, and 16 bases lay in between. CDR3 amino acids: CASAPDRLGNTEAFF. The CDR3 coding sequence is TGTGCTAGTGCCCCAGACAGGCTAGGGAACACTGAAGCTTTCTTT.

This clone was recorded once. V gene TRBV7-2 combines with J gene TRBJ2-1; 8 nucleotides agree with TRBD2. Germline CDR1 and CDR2: SGHTA and FQGNSA. The CDR3 contains 15 residues. J gave up 7 bases and V 6 bases, and 11 bases lay outside the gene matches. The CDR3, as DNA: TGTGCCAGCAGGGGGGAGCGGGAGTCTGGGAATGAGCAGTTCTTC. This gives the protein CASRGERESGNEQFF.

This sequence joins TRBV2 and TRBJ1-5; 9 positions match TRBD1. CDR1 and CDR2 (germline): SNHLY, FYNNEI. V was clipped by 4 bases and J by 7 bases; unmatched bases: 5. This CDR3 has 14 amino acids. The CDR3 loop reads CASSVGQGYQPQHF. For the CDR3, the DNA is TGTGCCAGCAGTGTGGGACAGGGATACCAGCCCCAGCATTTT.

This clone was seen a single time. This chain joins TRBV2 and TRBJ1-5; perhaps TRBD1 as D (6 bases). Germline V gene lookup returns CDR1 SNHLY and CDR2 FYNNEI. The ends were cut back, 1 base at V and 3 bases at J, with 16 bases in the middle. The CDR3 loop spans 17 amino acids. The CDR3 nucleotides read TGTGCCAGCAGTGAAGAGGGTTGGCAGGGGAACAATCAGCCCCAGCATTTT. Its protein product is CASSEEGWQGNNQPQHF.

The V call is TRBV14, the J call TRBJ1-2; D is possibly TRBD1 (6 bases). Per the germline V gene, CDR1 is SGHDN and CDR2 is FVKESK. The CDR3 sequence is 15 residues long. V was cut by 2 bases and J by 5 bases, with 15 bases left in between. CDR3 loop: CASSQLGGRGYGYTF. The CDR3 nucleotides are TGTGCCAGCAGCCAACTTGGTGGAAGGGGGTATGGCTACACCTTC.

The V and J genes are TRBV9 and TRBJ2-2, with D perhaps TRBD1 or TRBD2 (6 bases each). Germline CDR1 SGDLS, CDR2 YYNGEE. V lost 3 bases and J 1 base, leaving 10 bases between the germline ends. The CDR3 loop spans 15 amino acids. The CDR3 loop reads CASSGRGLNTGELFF. In DNA form, the CDR3 reads TGTGCCAGCAGCGGCAGGGGACTGAACACCGGGGAGCTGTTTTTT.

CDR3 coding DNA: TGCGCCAGCAGCCCCTCAGCCGGGGAGCTGTTTTTT. Translating gives CASSPSAGELFF. The rearrangement uses TRBV5-1 and TRBJ2-2; D ambiguous. V was trimmed by 4 bases and J by 6 bases, leaving 7 bases between them. CDR3 size: 12 residues. The germline V gene encodes CDR1 SGHRS and CDR2 YFSETQ. The whole variable domain, remainder taken from reference TRBV5-1 and TRBJ2-2, is KAGVTQTPRYLIKTRGQQVTLSCSPISGHRSVSWYQQTPGQGLQFLFEYFSETQRNKGNFPGRFSGRQFSNSRSEMNVSTLELGDSALYLCASSPSAGELFFGEGSRLTVL.

The CDR3 DNA is TGCGCCAGCAGCTTGGATGTGGGGACAACTCACTGGTACAATGAGCAGTTCTTC. It codes for CASSLDVGTTHWYNEQFF. The chain couples TRBV5-1 to TRBJ2-1; D may be TRBD1 (6 bases). From germline, CDR1 is SGHRS and CDR2 YFSETQ. V lost 0 bases to trimming and J lost 4 bases, with 20 bases between them. CDR3 size: 18 residues.